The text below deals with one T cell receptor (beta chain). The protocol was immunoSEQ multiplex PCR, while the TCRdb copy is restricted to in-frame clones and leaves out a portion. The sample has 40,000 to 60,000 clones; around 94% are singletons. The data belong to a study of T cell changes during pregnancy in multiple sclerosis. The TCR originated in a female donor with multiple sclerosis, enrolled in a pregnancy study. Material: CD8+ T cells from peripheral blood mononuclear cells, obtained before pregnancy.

CDR3 bases: TGTGCCAGCAGCGAGCGGACAGCGAACACTGAAGCTTTCTTT. Translating it yields CASSERTANTEAFF. V and J are TRBV11-2 and TRBJ1-1; possibly TRBD1 for D (6 bases). The CDR3 spans 14 residues. Trimming pared 5 bases from V and 1 base from J, leaving 11 bases between. Germline lookup yields CDR1 SGHAT and CDR2 FQNNGV.